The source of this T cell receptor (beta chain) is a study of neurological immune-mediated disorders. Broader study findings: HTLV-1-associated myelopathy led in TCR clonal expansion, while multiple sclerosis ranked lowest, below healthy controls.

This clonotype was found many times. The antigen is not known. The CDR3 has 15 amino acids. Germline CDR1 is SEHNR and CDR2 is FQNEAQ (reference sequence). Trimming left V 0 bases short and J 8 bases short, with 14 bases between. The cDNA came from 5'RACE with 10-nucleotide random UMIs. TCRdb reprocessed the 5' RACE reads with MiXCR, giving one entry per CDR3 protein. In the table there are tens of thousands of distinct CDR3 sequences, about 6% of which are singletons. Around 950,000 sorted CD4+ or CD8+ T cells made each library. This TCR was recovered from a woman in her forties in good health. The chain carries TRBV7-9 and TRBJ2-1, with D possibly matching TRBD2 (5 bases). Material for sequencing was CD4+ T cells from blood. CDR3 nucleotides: TGTGCCAGCAGCTTAGCTGGCACTAGTTTGGATGAGCAGTTCTTC. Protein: CASSLAGTSLDEQFF.